The next 9 T cell receptor beta chains were all read from a single sample in a study of cytomegalovirus exposure and HLA in healthy donors. It was with 60 Vbeta and 13 Jbeta primers that the PCR ran. The method was immunoSEQ multiplex PCR; TCRdb's version includes in-frame clones alone and lacks a portion of them. The sample has 100,000 to 150,000 clones, approximately 84% seen once. Sequenced sample: PBMCs. All receptors come from a woman aged 18-30 years in good health and CMV-seronegative.

The gene calls are TRBV4-1 and TRBJ2-7; a weak D match, TRBD2 (6 bases). CDR1 and CDR2 (germline): MGHRA, YSYEKL. There are 15 residues in the CDR3. V was shortened by 4 bases and J by 3 bases, with 16 bases between the two germline ends. The CDR3 DNA is TGCGCCAGCAGCCCACCCCAAAGCGGGCGCTACGAGCAGTACTTC. Protein product: CASSPPQSGRYEQYF.

The gene calls are TRBV27 and TRBJ2-1; 11 positions match TRBD2. The CDR3 runs 15 residues. The germline CDR1 and CDR2 sequences are MNHEY and SMNVEV (reference sequence). V lost 6 bases to trimming and J lost 7 bases; unmatched junction nucleotides: 8. The CDR3: CASSPGTSGINEQFF. DNA for the CDR3: TGTGCCAGCAGCCCCGGGACTAGCGGTATTAATGAGCAGTTCTTC.

V and J are TRBV5-5 and TRBJ1-4, with TRBD1 matching 10 bases. The CDR3 extends over 16 amino acids. V lost 4 bases to trimming and J lost 0 bases; unmatched junction nucleotides: 3. Germline V lookup: CDR1 SGHKS, CDR2 YYEKEE (reference sequence). The DNA of the CDR3 is TGTGCCAGCAGCAGTGGACAGGGGGCAACTAATGAAAAACTGTTTTTT. This sequence encodes CASSSGQGATNEKLFF.

This clone was seen a handful of times. This rearrangement joins TRBV5-5 to TRBJ2-7; 10 bases fit TRBD2. V was clipped by 0 bases and J by 0 bases; unmatched bases: 3. Per the germline V gene, CDR1 is SGHKS and CDR2 is YYEKEE (reference sequence). The CDR3 spans 16 residues. CDR3 nucleotide sequence: TGTGCCAGCAGCTTGGAAGGGACTAGCGACTCCTACGAGCAGTACTTC. Translation: CASSLEGTSDSYEQYF.

The V gene is TRBV4-1, the J gene TRBJ2-7; 8 bases fit TRBD1. CDR1 and CDR2 (germline): MGHRA, YSYEKL. This CDR3 is 17 amino acids long. Trimming at V came to 1 base and at J to 4 bases, leaving 12 bases not matched to a gene. Here the CDR3 DNA reads TGCGCCAGCAGCCAAGTGTTGCCCGGACAGGGTATATACGAGCAGTACTTC. Amino acids: CASSQVLPGQGIYEQYF.

The V gene is TRBV5-8, the J gene TRBJ1-2; the D gene is possibly TRBD1 (6 bases). The CDR3 extends over 13 amino acids. Trimming cost V 0 bases and J 3 bases, with 6 bases left between them. Germline V lookup: CDR1 SGHTS, CDR2 YDEGEE. The CDR3 coding sequence is TGTGCCAGCAGCTTGGACAGGGACTATGGCTACACCTTC. Its translation is CASSLDRDYGYTF.

The chain links TRBV5-4 to TRBJ2-5; 9 bases line up with TRBD2. V trimming: 0 bases; J trimming: 1 base; junction bases outside the gene matches: 1. CDR3 length: 15 residues. Germline V CDR1 and CDR2: SGHNT, YYREEE (reference sequence). DNA of the CDR3: TGTGCCAGCAGCTTGGGCGGGAGGGGCCAAGAGACCCAGTACTTC. This sequence encodes CASSLGGRGQETQYF.

Only a few counts were recorded for this clone. This chain connects TRBV5-1 to TRBJ1-2; D is perhaps TRBD1 (5 bases). Germline V gives CDR1 SGHRS, CDR2 YFSETQ. The CDR3 is 13 amino acids. V was trimmed by 4 bases and J by 3 bases, leaving 10 bases between them. The CDR3 nucleotides are TGCGCCAGCAGCGTGCAGGGTGACTATGGCTACACCTTC. As protein: CASSVQGDYGYTF.

This CDR3 reads CASSPYLVGNTEAFF. CDR3 in DNA: TGTGCCAGCAGTCCATACCTAGTGGGGAACACTGAAGCTTTCTTT. V usage is TRBV7-8 and J usage is TRBJ1-1; D is undetermined. Germline lookup yields CDR1 SGHVS and CDR2 FQNEAQ. The V and J ends lost 6 bases and 1 base respectively, with 15 bases between them. There are 15 residues in the CDR3.